These 10 T cell receptor beta chains were all obtained from the same sample, sequenced in a study of beta chain features in type 1 diabetes. These receptors have no known antigen. The isolated RNA, all of it, was reverse transcribed, so expressed TCRB transcripts were what got sequenced. Clones were sequenced by immunoSEQ multiplex PCR, and TCRdb holds only the in-frame ones, with some missing. The data show some 700,000 clones, with 13% seen just once and 0.022% held by the top ten. Whole-study results and caveats: TCRB CDR3s from Type 1 diabetes patients were moderately but significantly shorter in all four CD4+ subsets.

The sequencing input was naive CD4+ T cells from blood. All receptors derive from a man younger than 35 with type 1 diabetes.

This sequence joins TRBV13 and TRBJ2-1; 7 bases line up with TRBD1. CDR1 is PRHDT, CDR2 FYEKMQ, per germline (reference sequence). Trimming took 5 bases from V and 3 from J; bases not matched to a gene: 13. The CDR3 runs 17 residues. CDR3 sequence (DNA): TGTGCCAGCAGCCCGACAGGGAGTAAGACGAGCTACAATGAGCAGTTCTTC. Translation gives CASSPTGSKTSYNEQFF.

This clone was detected a few times. The V call is TRBV2, the J call TRBJ2-2; 7 nucleotides line up with TRBD1. This CDR3 has 15 amino acids. The ends lost 6 bases at V and 2 bases at J; junction bases unmatched: 6. Looked up from germline, CDR1 is SNHLY and CDR2 is FYNNEI. The CDR3 DNA follows: TGTGCCAGCAGGACCGGGACAGCAAACACCGGGGAGCTGTTTTTT. It encodes CASRTGTANTGELFF.

This clone showed up just once. The V gene is TRBV30, the J gene TRBJ1-3; D possibly corresponds to TRBD1 (5 bases). This CDR3 comprises 18 residues. Germline CDR1 and CDR2: GTSNPN and SVGIG (reference sequence). V lost 3 bases and J lost 0, with 21 bases in between. CDR3 sequence: CAWSAGKYLSLSGNTIYF. The CDR3 DNA reads TGTGCCTGGAGCGCAGGGAAATACTTAAGCCTCTCTGGAAACACCATATATTTT.

Only a few counts were recorded for this clone. This chain uses TRBV15 with TRBJ1-5, with a possible D match to TRBD1 (5 bases). Trimming removed 5 bases from V and 4 bases from J, with 15 bases in between. The CDR3 sequence is 15 residues long. CDR1 is LNHNV, CDR2 YYDKDF, per germline (reference sequence). CDR3 coding DNA: TGTGCCACCAGCCCTCTGCGAGGGGAGAATCAGCCCCAGCATTTT. Translated: CATSPLRGENQPQHF.

This clone was recorded a few times. The V gene is TRBV2, the J gene TRBJ1-5; TRBD1 matches 7 bases. In germline, CDR1 is SNHLY, CDR2 FYNNEI. V dropped 6 bases and J dropped 5; count of bases not matched to a gene: 4. CDR3 length: 13 residues. CDR3 sequence: CASRAQGDQPQHF. The CDR3 nucleotides are TGTGCCAGCAGGGCTCAGGGGGATCAGCCCCAGCATTTT.

This clone was seen a handful of times. The chain recombines TRBV6-6 with TRBJ1-5, with D perhaps matching TRBD1 (6 bases). The CDR3 is 12 residues long. The V and J ends lost 6 bases and 12 bases respectively, with 15 bases between them. Looked up from germline, CDR1 is MNHNY and CDR2 is SVGAGI (reference sequence). The CDR3 region is CASRDGQSVQHF. The CDR3 nucleotides are TGTGCCAGCAGGGATGGACAGAGCGTCCAGCATTTT.

The chain has TRBV11-2 and TRBJ2-1, with 9 bases identical to TRBD1. V lost 5 bases and J lost 1; bases outside the gene matches: 12. The CDR3 contains 18 residues. Germline lookup yields CDR1 SGHAT and CDR2 FQNNGV. The CDR3 coding sequence is TGTGCCAGCAGCACTCCCCGGGACAGGGAAGGGTCCTACAATGAGCAGTTCTTC. This codes for CASSTPRDREGSYNEQFF.

The chain combines TRBV5-1 with TRBJ1-2; 9 bases match TRBD1. From germline, CDR1 is SGHRS and CDR2 YFSETQ. V was pared by 6 bases and J by 5 bases, with 11 bases of the junction left unmatched. The CDR3 has 15 residues. The CDR3 bases are TGCGCCAGCACACCGGGACAGGGTGAGCCGTATGGCTACACCTTC. This gives the protein CASTPGQGEPYGYTF.

As for this clone: The identical CDR3 is also encoded by other nucleotide sequences in the sample. The gene calls are TRBV7-2 and TRBJ2-5; perhaps TRBD1 as D (6 bases). The CDR3 loop spans 13 amino acids. Germline-derived CDR1 and CDR2 are SGHTA and FQGNSA. The ends were cut back, 5 bases at V and 3 bases at J, with 10 bases in the middle. For the CDR3, the DNA is TGTGCCAGCAGCCTCGGACAGAAAGAGACCCAGTACTTC. Translation: CASSLGQKETQYF.

This chain joins TRBV9 and TRBJ2-7, with D perhaps matching TRBD1 (5 bases). The V gene's germline CDR1 is SGDLS and CDR2 YYNGEE. The CDR3 spans 14 residues. The V end was cut by 4 bases, the J end by 2 bases, with 13 bases between. CDR3 sequence (DNA): TGTGCCAGCAGCAGGACATCCTCCACCTACGAGCAGTACTTC. This encodes CASSRTSSTYEQYF.